The source of this TCR beta chain is a study of Graves' ophthalmopathy and Graves' hyperthyroidism (dated by TCRdb to 2017 to 2018). In the study overall: Peripheral blood was collected before any treatment was given, at the time of initial diagnosis. In total, under 150 blood samples were TCR-sequenced: around 42 ophthalmopathy, roughly 80 hyperthyroidism and roughly 17 hyperthyroidism-to-ophthalmopathy patients. The 75 to 100 discovery patients were divided at random into training and test sets in a 7:3 ratio. To explore V-J signatures that separate ophthalmopathy from hyperthyroidism, a discovery set of about 98 patients was enrolled, consisting of 40 to 45 with ophthalmopathy and roughly 60 with stable hyperthyroidism. The study used signatures of the TCR beta repertoire to tell Graves' ophthalmopathy apart from Graves' hyperthyroidism and to predict which patients would progress to ophthalmopathy. An independent validation cohort was composed of some 18 hyperthyroidism patients and approximately 15 patients who later progressed from hyperthyroidism to ophthalmopathy. Following sampling, methimazole starting at 30 mg daily was administered to hyperthyroidism patients, and high-dose intravenous methylprednisolone was administered to ophthalmopathy patients. In more than five hyperthyroidism patients, the T-cell repertoires found in thyroid tissue were compared with those found in blood.

Details on this clonotype: The target of this receptor is not known. One junction end disagrees with the germline gene, perhaps due to a read error.

Hyperthyroidism was considered stable if no progression to ophthalmopathy occurred within 18 months of follow-up. The hyperthyroidism patients were 18 to 65 years old and newly diagnosed, with a disease duration of less than 2 months. Patients with other autoimmune diseases, uncontrolled infections, pregnancy or lactation were excluded. Diagnosis relied on clinical symptoms, serum thyroxine, TRAb, thyroid ultrasound and orbital computed tomography. Ficoll-Paque density gradient centrifugation was used to isolate PBMCs from around 10 ml of fresh peripheral blood. Total RNA was extracted with Trizol reagent and quality-checked on an Agilent 2100 Bioanalyzer. What the research found in general, with its limitations: The 13-signature model separated ophthalmopathy from stable hyperthyroidism with approximately 90% sensitivity and roughly 84% specificity in cross-validation, and 80%/75% in the test set. In validation, the model predicted ophthalmopathy progression with nearly 71% sensitivity and about 77% specificity; some twelve predicted patients were CT-confirmed with GO in a median of about 6.2 months. No statistical method was used to set the sample size in advance, and the investigators knew which group each participant was assigned to. Among expanded thyroid clonotypes with frequency above 0.001, most also showed up in blood, which suggests that blood repertoires may reflect the thyroid immune response.

The CDR3, from cysteine to phenylalanine, totals 16 residues. Of the read, only the CDR3 DNA is kept; its 48 bases are in frame from base 1. CDR1 SGHTA and CDR2 FQGTGA are derived from the germline V gene. For repertoire sequencing, the TCR beta CDR3 regions were amplified from RNA transcripts. A first-round RT-PCR used HTBI primers with the Qiagen OneStep RT-PCR kit, followed by a second-round multiplex PCR, size selection and purification. Sequencing of the libraries was carried out on an Illumina HiSeq2000 in paired-end mode with 100 bp reads. The paper's data handling went like this. SOAPnuke was used to process the reads, removing any read that contained adapters or uncalled bases, had a mean Phred below 15, or lacked an exact match to the constant primer or identifier. COPE v1.2.5 was used to merge the high-quality paired reads. Each unique nucleotide sequence was treated as a clonotype, and MiTCR v1.1 was used to align the clonotypes to the IMGT TRB V, D and J references. The analysis was limited to V-J combinations with a frequency above 0.0001, which together covered 99.2% of the repertoires. For each V-J combination, a TCR clonal expansion and chaos score was defined as F50 clonal expansion divided by the chaos observed in the TCRdist matrix. Welch's t-statistics and random forest were used to reduce features to about 13 V-J combinations, which were fed into a naive Bayes classifier. Thyroid-blood repertoire similarity was quantified with the Morisita-Horn index. TCRdb itself trimmed the public reads at Q25 with fastp, ran MiXCR and retained productive beta chains. Rows merge per CDR3 protein into single entries with the most common DNA and genes. The V and J calls follow TCRdb's processing rather than the paper's. The sample has hundreds of thousands of distinct CDR3 sequences on record, under 25% of them singletons. The ten largest clones add up to 2.5% to 3% of the sample.

The chain joins TRBV7-3 to TRBJ2-7; the junction holds 8 bases that match TRBD2. Sequenced material: peripheral blood. This clonotype was obtained from a woman under 30 with stable Graves' hyperthyroidism. Donor details come from another sample of the same person, matched by shared clones. The CDR3 sequence is CASSLGAGANTGELYF. The DNA is as follows: TGTGCCAGCAGCTTAGGAGCGGGAGCGAACACCGGGGAGCTGTACTTC.